This T cell receptor (beta chain) was identified in a study of blood T cell repertoires in COVID-19. The CDR3 is 15 residues long. V lost 5 bases, J lost 4 bases, and 9 bases stayed unmatched. CDR1 is LNHDA, CDR2 SQIVND, per germline (reference sequence). The assay was immunoSEQ multiplex PCR, and TCRdb's table has in-frame clones only and misses some. The sample has approximately 150,000 clones; around nine tenths are singletons. The sequenced material came from peripheral blood. The V call is TRBV19, the J call TRBJ1-2, with 8 positions matching TRBD1. The receptor was derived from a man in his fifties or sixties with active or convalescent COVID-19. The CDR3 nucleotides read TGTGCCAGTAGTCTTCCGACAGGGGAGGCCTATGGCTACACCTTC. This translates into CASSLPTGEAYGYTF.